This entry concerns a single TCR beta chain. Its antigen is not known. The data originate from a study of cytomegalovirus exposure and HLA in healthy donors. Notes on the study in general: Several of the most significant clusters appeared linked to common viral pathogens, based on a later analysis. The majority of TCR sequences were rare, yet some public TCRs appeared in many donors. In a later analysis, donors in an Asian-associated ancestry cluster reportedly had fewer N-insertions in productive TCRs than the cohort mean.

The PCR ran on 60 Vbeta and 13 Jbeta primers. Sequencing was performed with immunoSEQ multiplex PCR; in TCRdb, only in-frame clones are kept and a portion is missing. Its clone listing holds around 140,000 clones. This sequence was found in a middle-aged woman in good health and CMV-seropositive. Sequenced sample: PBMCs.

The CDR3 loop reads CASSALAGGNYEQYF. DNA for the CDR3: TGTGCCAGCAGTGCCCTAGCGGGAGGAAACTACGAGCAGTACTTC. V gene TRBV2 combines with J gene TRBJ2-7; 11 nucleotides line up with TRBD2. CDR1 and CDR2 (germline): SNHLY, FYNNEI. This CDR3 has 15 residues. V lost 4 bases and J lost 3; bases outside the gene matches: 5.